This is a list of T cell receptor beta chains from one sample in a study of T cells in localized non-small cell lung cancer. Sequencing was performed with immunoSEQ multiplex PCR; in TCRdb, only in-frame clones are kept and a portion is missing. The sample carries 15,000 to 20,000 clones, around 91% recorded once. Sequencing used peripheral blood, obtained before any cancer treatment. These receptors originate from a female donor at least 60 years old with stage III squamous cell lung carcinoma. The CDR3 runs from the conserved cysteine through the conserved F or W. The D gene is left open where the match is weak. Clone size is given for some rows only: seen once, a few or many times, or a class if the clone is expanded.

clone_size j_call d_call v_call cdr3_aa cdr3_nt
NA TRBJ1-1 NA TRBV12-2 CAPSDNTEAFF TGTGCACCATCGGACAACACTGAAGCTTTCTTT
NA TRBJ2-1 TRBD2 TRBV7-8 CASSLTSGIVYNEQFF TGTGCCAGCAGCTTGACTAGCGGGATTGTCTACAATGAGCAGTTCTTC
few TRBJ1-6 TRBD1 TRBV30 CAWRSTGVHNSPLHF TGTGCCTGGAGATCAACAGGGGTCCATAATTCACCCCTCCACTTT
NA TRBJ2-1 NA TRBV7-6 CASSLNGGGYNEQFF TGTGCCAGCAGCTTAAACGGAGGCGGGTACAATGAGCAGTTCTTC
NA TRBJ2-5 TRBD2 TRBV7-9 CASSFAGLEQETQYF TGTGCCAGCAGCTTCGCCGGACTAGAGCAAGAGACCCAGTACTTC
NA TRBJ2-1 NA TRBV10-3 CAIMPGDGHNEQFF TGTGCCATCATGCCGGGAGACGGGCACAATGAGCAGTTCTTC
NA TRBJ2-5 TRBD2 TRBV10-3 CATKTSGGWETQYF TGTGCCACCAAGACTAGCGGGGGATGGGAGACCCAGTACTTC
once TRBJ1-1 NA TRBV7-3 CASSFGGNTEAFF TGTGCCAGCAGCTTTGGAGGGAACACTGAAGCTTTCTTT
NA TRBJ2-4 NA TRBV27 CASSLGGIAKNIQYF TGTGCCAGCAGTTTAGGGGGGATAGCCAAAAACATTCAGTACTTC
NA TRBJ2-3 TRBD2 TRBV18 CASSPGGSMADTQYF TGTGCCAGCTCACCGGGGGGGTCAATGGCAGATACGCAGTATTTT
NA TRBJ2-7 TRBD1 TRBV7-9 CASSLGPGQGPHEQYF TGTGCCAGCAGCTTAGGTCCGGGACAGGGGCCACACGAGCAGTACTTC
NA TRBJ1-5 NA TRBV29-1 CSVGGGSNQPQHF TGCAGCGTTGGAGGGGGGTCCAATCAGCCCCAGCATTTT
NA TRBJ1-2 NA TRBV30 CAWSSGFNYGYTF TGTGCCTGGAGTTCGGGGTTTAACTATGGCTACACCTTC
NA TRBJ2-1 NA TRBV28 CASSSGTGSYNEQFF TGTGCCAGCAGTTCCGGGACGGGGTCCTACAATGAGCAGTTCTTC
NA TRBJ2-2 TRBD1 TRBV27 CASGRQGGGHAGELFF TGTGCCAGCGGTCGACAAGGGGGCGGACATGCCGGGGAGCTGTTTTTT
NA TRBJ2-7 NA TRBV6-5 CASSYGGGDEQYF TGTGCCAGCAGTTACGGTGGAGGGGACGAGCAGTACTTC
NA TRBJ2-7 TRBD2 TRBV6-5 CASRLGSGSGHEQYF TGTGCCAGCCGCCTAGGTAGCGGGAGTGGCCACGAGCAGTACTTC
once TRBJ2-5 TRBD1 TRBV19 CASSGTAQETQYF TGTGCCAGTAGTGGGACAGCCCAAGAGACCCAGTACTTC
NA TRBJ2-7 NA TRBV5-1 CASSLRQGGEQYF TGCGCCAGCAGCTTGAGGCAGGGGGGCGAGCAGTACTTC
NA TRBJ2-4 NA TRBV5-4 CASSEKVGNIQYF TGTGCCAGCAGCGAAAAAGTGGGAAACATTCAGTACTTC
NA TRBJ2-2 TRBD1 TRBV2 CASSEYGTGLTGELFF TGTGCCAGCAGTGAATATGGGACAGGGTTAACCGGGGAGCTGTTTTTT
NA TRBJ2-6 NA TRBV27 CASSLSGANVLTF TGTGCCAGCAGTTTAAGTGGGGCCAACGTCCTGACTTTC